The present entry profiles one T cell receptor (beta chain) with its context. This sample is part of a study of control samples from healthy donors and cancer patients. The protocol was immunoSEQ multiplex PCR, while the TCRdb copy is restricted to in-frame clones and leaves out a portion. In the table there are 160,000 or so clones, approximately 96% of which are singletons. V lost 4 bases, J lost 0 bases, and 12 bases lay in between. This CDR3 is 15 amino acids long. Germline-derived CDR1 and CDR2 are SEHNR and FQNEAQ (reference sequence). Sequenced sample: blood. The chain has TRBV7-9 and TRBJ1-1; D is ambiguous. The clonotype comes from a woman in her 40s in good health. In DNA, the CDR3 is TGTGCCAGCAGCTACCCGGACGTCATGAACACTGAAGCTTTCTTT. Translated, it gives CASSYPDVMNTEAFF.